The entry below describes one T cell receptor beta chain. Its antigen has not been determined. Per-base quality was not reported, and no clone a single base away is much larger than it. Via the germline V gene, CDR1 is MDHEN and CDR2 SYDVKM. CDR3 length: 14 amino acids, cysteine to phenylalanine. Just CDR3 DNA is preserved here, 42 bases in frame from base 1. V lost 3 bases and J lost 3 bases, and the count of bases not matched to a germline gene is 3. This sample's time point label indicates: baseline before first vaccination. Samples from vaccinated people were obtained from the UK trials COV001 and COV002, which included a single-blind randomized controlled phase 2/3 trial of AZD1222 (ChAdOx1 nCoV-19) in healthy adults. For TCRbeta chain sequencing, PBMC samples from trial participants were taken at day 0 and at day 28 after the second dose. The CDR3 regions of human TCRbeta chains were subjected to immunosequencing. On the study's bioinformatics: TCRs in the repertoires were matched against a reference library of SARS-CoV-2-specific TCRs that had been generated with the MIRA antigen-specificity platform. Breadth was defined as the fraction of unique TCRs that were SARS-CoV-2-associated, and depth was defined as the fraction of total T cells that were SARS-CoV-2-associated. Using the MIRA data, every spike-specific TCR was mapped to the spike region that the TCR reacted to and assigned to either a CD4 or a CD8 class. Log10-transformed breadth and depth values were compared by one-way ANOVA with Sidak's multiple comparisons tests. Not all clones reach the TCRdb copy of this immuneACCESS table, which keeps in-frame sequences only. Checked studies attribute under half of the gap to unresolved V genes and leave the rest unexplained. That table gives V, J and clone size, and the DNA gave D and trimming. This sample lists around 110,000 clones; about 88% were detected once. 6.5% to 9.5% of the sample lies in the top ten.

The data originate from a study of T cell responses to AZD1222 COVID-19 vaccine (dated by TCRdb to about 2021). Some background on the complete study: Because spike-specific TCR depth and breadth did not differ between the two schedules, AZD1222 recipients who got a second dose at roughly 4 weeks were pooled with those who got a second dose at roughly 12 weeks. TCR sequencing covered more than 230 trial participants: 207 given two doses of AZD1222 and 26 given two doses of MenACWY control vaccine. Trial participants were enrolled into age subgroups of 18-55, 56-69 and 70-plus years, which contained 148, 28 and 57 TCR-sequenced participants, respectively. The study at large found these results: Because no day 14 peak-response samples were available, the repertoires could be characterized only after the peak T cell response. Only six AZD1222 recipients were SARS-CoV-2 seropositive at baseline, limiting conclusions about previously exposed vaccinees. In the small 56-69-year group, the increase in depth fell short of significance, most likely because of low power. Nearly half of unique spike-specific TCRs reportedly recognized epitopes outside regions mutated in the B.1.351 and B.1.1.7 variants. Vaccine-associated CD4 TCRs spanned the whole spike protein, with dominant responses in regions 160-218 and 743-854. Participants were mostly white British, with more females than males. The authors suggested clonal diversity may have been underestimated. A significant rise in spike-specific TCR breadth and depth was observed after two AZD1222 doses relative to day 0 and relative to MenACWY recipients.

Sequencing was performed on peripheral blood, taken on day 0 of AZD1222 vaccination. The chain employs TRBV28 and TRBJ2-3; 7 bases in the middle match TRBD2. This TCR was sampled from an adult in good health. Here is the DNA: TGTGCCAGCAGTTTCGGTAGCGGGACAGATACGCAGTATTTT. This codes for CASSFGSGTDTQYF.